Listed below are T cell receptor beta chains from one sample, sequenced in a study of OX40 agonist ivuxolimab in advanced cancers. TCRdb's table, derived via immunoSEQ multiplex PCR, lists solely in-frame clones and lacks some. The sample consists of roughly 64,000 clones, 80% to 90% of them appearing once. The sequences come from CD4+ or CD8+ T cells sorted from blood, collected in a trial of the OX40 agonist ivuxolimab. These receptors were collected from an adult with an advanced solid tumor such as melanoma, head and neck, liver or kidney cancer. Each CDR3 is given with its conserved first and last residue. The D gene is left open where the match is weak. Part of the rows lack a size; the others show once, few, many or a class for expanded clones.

CASSTQGTGGELFF | TGCGCCAGCAGCACACAGGGGACCGGCGGGGAGCTGTTTTTT | TRBJ2-2 | - | TRBV5-1 | TRBD1
CAAHREMNTEAFF | TGTGCCGCTCACAGAGAGATGAACACTGAAGCTTTCTTT | TRBJ1-1 | - | TRBV2 | -
CASSQDGTGNNEQFF | TGCGCCAGCAGCCAGGACGGGACAGGAAACAATGAGCAGTTCTTC | TRBJ2-1 | - | TRBV4-1 | TRBD1
CASSLTPLRGGTEAFF | TGTGCCAGCTCCCTAACCCCTTTAAGGGGAGGAACTGAAGCTTTCTTT | TRBJ1-1 | - | TRBV18 | -
CASGTSGSADTQYF | TGTGCCAGCGGGACTAGCGGGAGTGCAGATACGCAGTATTTT | TRBJ2-3 | - | TRBV19 | TRBD2
CASSYRQVEDGYTF | TGTGCCAGCAGTTATCGACAGGTAGAGGATGGCTACACCTTC | TRBJ1-2 | - | TRBV6-6 | -
CASSLTSGSLFYNEQFF | TGTGCCAGCAGCTTAACTAGCGGGAGTCTCTTTTACAATGAGCAGTTCTTC | TRBJ2-1 | - | TRBV7-9 | TRBD2
CASSLRDRGTGELFF | TGTGCCAGCAGCCTCCGGGACAGGGGCACCGGGGAGCTGTTTTTT | TRBJ2-2 | - | TRBV7-3 | TRBD1
CASSLPSSYEQYF | TGTGCCAGCAGTTTACCTAGTTCCTACGAGCAGTACTTC | TRBJ2-7 | - | TRBV28 | -
CASSLVSTDTQYF | TGTGCCAGCAGCCTAGTGAGCACAGATACGCAGTATTTT | TRBJ2-3 | - | TRBV7-2 | -
CATSRTPGLAFLTQYF | TGTGCCACCAGCAGGACGCCGGGACTAGCTTTTCTTACCCAGTACTTC | TRBJ2-5 | - | TRBV15 | TRBD2
CASSSEALPGEKLFF | TGTGCCAGCAGCTCGGAGGCCCTACCGGGTGAAAAACTGTTTTTT | TRBJ1-4 | few | TRBV5-5 | -
CASSPGPQREGGYNEQFF | TGTGCCAGCAGTCCCGGTCCGCAGCGGGAGGGCGGATACAATGAGCAGTTCTTC | TRBJ2-1 | - | TRBV27 | TRBD2
CASNKYGQGYSPLHF | TGTGCCAGCAACAAATACGGACAGGGATATTCACCCCTCCACTTT | TRBJ1-6 | - | TRBV5-6 | TRBD1
CASSRRAGALETQYF | TGTGCCAGCAGCCGTCGAGCGGGAGCGTTAGAGACCCAGTACTTC | TRBJ2-5 | - | TRBV6-5 | TRBD2